This T cell receptor (beta chain) was identified during a study of T cells in Graves' hyperthyroidism and ophthalmopathy. Broader study findings: By a 13 V-J model, ophthalmopathy was set apart from stable hyperthyroidism.

This CDR3 contains 15 residues. The V and J ends lost 2 bases and 1 base respectively, with 8 bases between them. The germline V gene has CDR1 MDHEN and CDR2 SYDVKM. Hyperthyroidism was newly diagnosed in patients aged 18 to 65 (duration under 2 months). The table lists this clonotype with a few counts. The antigen is unknown. It was RNA transcripts that yielded the amplified TCR beta CDR3 regions. During a first-round RT-PCR of the TCR CDR3, the HTBI primer set was used. In TCRdb, the multiplex PCR reads were re-called with MiXCR into one record per CDR3 protein. This table holds about 560,000 distinct CDR3 sequences, 16% found once.

Specimen: blood. The chain links TRBV28 to TRBJ2-2, with D unresolved. This TCR derives from a woman between 18 and 30 years old with Graves' hyperthyroidism. CDR3 sequence reads: CASSLGSRNTGELFF. DNA of the CDR3: TGTGCCAGCAGTTTAGGTTCCAGGAACACCGGGGAGCTGTTTTTT.